This T cell receptor beta chain derives from a study of blood T cells in healthy people across ages. Study-wide points: No one knew whether donors had CMV, which possibly confounded expanded clonotype changes.

The sample, about 9.2 milliliters of peripheral blood, was drawn from each donor. Every sample had a minimum of 6.5 million PBMCs isolated. Alongside a J-beta primer mix, a sample-barcoded 5' primer served in a second PCR lasting roughly 6 to 11 cycles. TCRdb independently ran MiXCR on the 5' RACE reads; one entry per CDR3 protein. The data contain fewer than 1,000,000 distinct CDR3 sequences, under 55% of them seen just once; the ten biggest clones take up around 18%. For this clonotype: The target antigen is unknown.

The receptor was derived from a man in his sixties in good health. Sequences were obtained from blood.

CDR3 amino acids: CASSYRGTPGHNEQFF. Written as DNA, the CDR3 is TGTGCCAGCAGTTACCGCGGGACGCCCGGGCACAATGAGCAGTTCTTC. The chain employs TRBV6-5 and TRBJ2-1; possibly TRBD2 for D (6 bases). Trimming removed 2 bases from V and 5 bases from J, with 16 bases in between. The CDR3 spans 16 residues. Germline V gives CDR1 MNHEY, CDR2 SVGAGI.